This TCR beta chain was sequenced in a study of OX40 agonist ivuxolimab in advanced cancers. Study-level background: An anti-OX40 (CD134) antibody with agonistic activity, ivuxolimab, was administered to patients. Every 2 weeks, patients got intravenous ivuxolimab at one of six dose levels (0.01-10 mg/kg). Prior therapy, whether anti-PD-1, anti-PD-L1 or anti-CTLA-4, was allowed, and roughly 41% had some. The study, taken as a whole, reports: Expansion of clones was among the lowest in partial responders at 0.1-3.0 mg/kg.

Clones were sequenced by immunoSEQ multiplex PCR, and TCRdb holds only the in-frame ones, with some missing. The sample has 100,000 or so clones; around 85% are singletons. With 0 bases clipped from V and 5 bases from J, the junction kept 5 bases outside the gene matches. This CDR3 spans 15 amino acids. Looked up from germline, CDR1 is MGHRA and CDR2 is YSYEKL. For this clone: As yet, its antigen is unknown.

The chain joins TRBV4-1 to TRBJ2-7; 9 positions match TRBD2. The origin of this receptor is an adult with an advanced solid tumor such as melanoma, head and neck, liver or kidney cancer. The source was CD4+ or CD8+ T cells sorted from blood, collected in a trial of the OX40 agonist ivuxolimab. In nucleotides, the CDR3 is TGCGCCAGCAGCCAAGAAGATAGCGGGAGCCACGAGCAGTACTTC. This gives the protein CASSQEDSGSHEQYF.